In its sample, the clone carrying this T cell receptor (beta chain) was seen once. This specimen comes from a study of blood T cell repertoires in COVID-19. The CDR3 has 17 amino acids. Trimming stripped 4 bases from V and 4 bases from J, with 19 bases between. Germline V gene lookup returns CDR1 KGHSH and CDR2 LQKENI. This table comes from immunoSEQ multiplex PCR, and its TCRdb copy is limited to in-frame clones, with some not included. The sample contains 200,000 to 250,000 clones, around nine tenths of which appear only once. Sequencing input: peripheral blood. The clonotype was recovered from a man aged 55 to 70 with acute or convalescent COVID-19. The gene calls are TRBV18 and TRBJ1-4, with TRBD1 as a possible D gene (6 bases). This CDR3 is CASSLSGGSAGNEKLFF. CDR3 sequence (DNA): TGTGCCAGCTCACTATCTGGGGGCAGCGCGGGTAATGAAAAACTGTTTTTT. Together with reference TRBV18 and TRBJ1-4, the CDR3 gives the full variable domain: NAGVMQNPRHLVRRRGQEARLRCSPMKGHSHVYWYRQLPEEGLKFMVYLQKENIIDESGMPKERFSAEFPKEGPSILRIQQVVRGDSAAYFCASSLSGGSAGNEKLFFGSGTQLSVL.